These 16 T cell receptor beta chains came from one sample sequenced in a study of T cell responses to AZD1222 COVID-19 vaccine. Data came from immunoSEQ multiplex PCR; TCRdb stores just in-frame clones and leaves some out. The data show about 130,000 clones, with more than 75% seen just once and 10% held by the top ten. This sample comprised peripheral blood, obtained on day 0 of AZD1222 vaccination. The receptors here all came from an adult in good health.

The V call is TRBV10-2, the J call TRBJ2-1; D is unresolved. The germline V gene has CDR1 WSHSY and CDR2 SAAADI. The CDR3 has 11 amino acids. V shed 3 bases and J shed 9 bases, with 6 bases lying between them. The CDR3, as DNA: TGCGCCAGCAGTGAACCGGGTGAGCAGTTCTTC. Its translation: CASSEPGEQFF.

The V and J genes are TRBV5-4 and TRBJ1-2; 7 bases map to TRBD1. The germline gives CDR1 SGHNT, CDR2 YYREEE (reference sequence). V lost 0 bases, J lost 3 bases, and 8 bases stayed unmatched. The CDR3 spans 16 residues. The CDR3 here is CASSLGTRGGDYGYTF. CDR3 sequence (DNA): TGTGCCAGCAGCTTGGGAACAAGAGGGGGCGACTATGGCTACACCTTC.

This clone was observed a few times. The chain's CDR3 is CASSYLGYEQYF. CDR3 bases: TGTGCCAGTAGTTATCTTGGGTACGAGCAGTACTTC. The chain uses TRBV19 and TRBJ2-7; D is uncertain. Looked up from germline, CDR1 is LNHDA and CDR2 is SQIVND (reference sequence). There are 12 residues in the CDR3. The ends were cut back, 5 bases at V and 4 bases at J, with 9 bases in the middle.

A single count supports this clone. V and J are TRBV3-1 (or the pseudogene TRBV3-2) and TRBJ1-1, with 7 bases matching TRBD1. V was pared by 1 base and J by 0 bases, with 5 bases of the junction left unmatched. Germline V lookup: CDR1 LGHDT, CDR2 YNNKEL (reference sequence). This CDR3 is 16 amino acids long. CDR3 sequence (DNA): TGTGCCAGCAGCCAAGTAGTAGGGACAGTGAACACTGAAGCTTTCTTT. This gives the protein CASSQVVGTVNTEAFF.

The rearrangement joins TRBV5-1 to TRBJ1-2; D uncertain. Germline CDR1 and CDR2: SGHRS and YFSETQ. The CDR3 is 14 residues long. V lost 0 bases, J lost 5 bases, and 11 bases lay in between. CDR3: CASSLAQVGYGYTF. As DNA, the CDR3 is TGCGCCAGCAGCTTGGCCCAGGTTGGATATGGCTACACCTTC.

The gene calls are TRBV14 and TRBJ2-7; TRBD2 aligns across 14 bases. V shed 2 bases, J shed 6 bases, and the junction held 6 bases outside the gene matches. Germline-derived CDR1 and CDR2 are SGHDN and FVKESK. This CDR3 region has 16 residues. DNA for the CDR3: TGTGCCAGCAGCCAAACGGGACTAGCGGGAGACAGCGAGCAGTACTTC. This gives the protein CASSQTGLAGDSEQYF.

CDR3 DNA sequence: TGTGCCAGCAGTCAATTACAGGATTACAATGAGCAGTTCTTC. Amino acid sequence: CASSQLQDYNEQFF. V gene TRBV3-1 (or the pseudogene TRBV3-2) combines with J gene TRBJ2-1; possibly TRBD1 for D (5 bases). Trimming pared 6 bases from V and 4 bases from J, leaving 13 bases between. Germline CDR1 LGHDT, CDR2 YNNKEL (reference sequence). This CDR3 is 14 amino acids long.

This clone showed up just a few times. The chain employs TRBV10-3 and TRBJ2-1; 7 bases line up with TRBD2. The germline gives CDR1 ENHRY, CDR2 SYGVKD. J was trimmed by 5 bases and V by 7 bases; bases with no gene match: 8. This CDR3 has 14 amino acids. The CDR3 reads CAITKAGTDNEQFF. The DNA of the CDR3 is TGTGCCATCACTAAAGCGGGAACGGACAATGAGCAGTTCTTC.

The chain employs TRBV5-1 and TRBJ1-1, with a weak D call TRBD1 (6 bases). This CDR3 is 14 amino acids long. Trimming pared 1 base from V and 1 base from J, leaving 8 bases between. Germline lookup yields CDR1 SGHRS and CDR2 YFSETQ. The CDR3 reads CASSLLQGNTEAFF. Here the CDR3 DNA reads TGCGCCAGCAGCTTGCTACAGGGGAACACTGAAGCTTTCTTT.

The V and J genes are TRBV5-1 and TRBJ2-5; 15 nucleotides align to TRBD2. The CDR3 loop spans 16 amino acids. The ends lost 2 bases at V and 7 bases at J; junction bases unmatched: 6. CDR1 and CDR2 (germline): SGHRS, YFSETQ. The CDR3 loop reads CASSFAPGLAGGTQYF. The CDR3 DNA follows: TGCGCCAGCAGCTTTGCACCGGGACTAGCGGGGGGGACCCAGTACTTC.

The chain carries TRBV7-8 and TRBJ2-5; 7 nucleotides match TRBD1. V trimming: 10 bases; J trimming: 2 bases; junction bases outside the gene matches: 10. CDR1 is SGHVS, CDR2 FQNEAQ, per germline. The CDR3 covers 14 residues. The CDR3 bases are TGTGCCATCCTCCAGCAGGGGGTGCAAGAGACCCAGTACTTC. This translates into CAILQQGVQETQYF.

Here the CDR3 reads CASSAYGYTF. For the CDR3, the DNA is TGTGCCAGCAGTGCCTATGGCTACACCTTC. The gene calls are TRBV2 and TRBJ1-2; D is ambiguous. The CDR3 is made up of 10 amino acids. Trimming cost V 4 bases and J 4 bases, with 1 base left between them. Looked up from germline, CDR1 is SNHLY and CDR2 is FYNNEI.

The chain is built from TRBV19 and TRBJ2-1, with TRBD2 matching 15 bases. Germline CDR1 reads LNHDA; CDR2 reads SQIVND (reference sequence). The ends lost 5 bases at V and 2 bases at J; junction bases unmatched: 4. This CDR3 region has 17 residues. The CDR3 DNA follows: TGTGCCAGTAGTTTACGGACTAGCGGGGGGGCCTACAATGAGCAGTTCTTC. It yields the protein CASSLRTSGGAYNEQFF. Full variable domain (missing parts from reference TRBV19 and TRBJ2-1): DGGITQSPKYLFRKEGQNVTLSCEQNLNHDAMYWYRQDPGQGLRLIYYSQIVNDFQKGDIAEGYSVSREKKESFPLTVTSAQKNPTAFYLCASSLRTSGGAYNEQFFGPGTRLTVL.

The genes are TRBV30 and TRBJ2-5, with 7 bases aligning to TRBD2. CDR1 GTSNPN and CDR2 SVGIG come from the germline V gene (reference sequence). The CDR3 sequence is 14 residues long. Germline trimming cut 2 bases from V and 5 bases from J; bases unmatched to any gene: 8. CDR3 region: CAWSPSGGGETQYF. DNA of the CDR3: TGTGCCTGGAGTCCCTCGGGGGGAGGGGAGACCCAGTACTTC.

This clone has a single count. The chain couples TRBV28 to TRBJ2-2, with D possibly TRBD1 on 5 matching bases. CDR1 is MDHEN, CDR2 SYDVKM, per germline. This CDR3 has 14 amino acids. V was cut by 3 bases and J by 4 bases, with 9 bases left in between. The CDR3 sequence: CASSLPGPTGELFF. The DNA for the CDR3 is TGTGCCAGCAGTTTGCCAGGGCCCACCGGGGAGCTGTTTTTT.

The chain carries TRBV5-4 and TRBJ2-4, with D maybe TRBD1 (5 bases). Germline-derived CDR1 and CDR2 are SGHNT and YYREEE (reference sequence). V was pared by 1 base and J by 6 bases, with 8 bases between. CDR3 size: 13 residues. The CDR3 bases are TGTGCCAGCAGCTTGCAGCAGGGAAACATTCAGTACTTC. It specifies CASSLQQGNIQYF.